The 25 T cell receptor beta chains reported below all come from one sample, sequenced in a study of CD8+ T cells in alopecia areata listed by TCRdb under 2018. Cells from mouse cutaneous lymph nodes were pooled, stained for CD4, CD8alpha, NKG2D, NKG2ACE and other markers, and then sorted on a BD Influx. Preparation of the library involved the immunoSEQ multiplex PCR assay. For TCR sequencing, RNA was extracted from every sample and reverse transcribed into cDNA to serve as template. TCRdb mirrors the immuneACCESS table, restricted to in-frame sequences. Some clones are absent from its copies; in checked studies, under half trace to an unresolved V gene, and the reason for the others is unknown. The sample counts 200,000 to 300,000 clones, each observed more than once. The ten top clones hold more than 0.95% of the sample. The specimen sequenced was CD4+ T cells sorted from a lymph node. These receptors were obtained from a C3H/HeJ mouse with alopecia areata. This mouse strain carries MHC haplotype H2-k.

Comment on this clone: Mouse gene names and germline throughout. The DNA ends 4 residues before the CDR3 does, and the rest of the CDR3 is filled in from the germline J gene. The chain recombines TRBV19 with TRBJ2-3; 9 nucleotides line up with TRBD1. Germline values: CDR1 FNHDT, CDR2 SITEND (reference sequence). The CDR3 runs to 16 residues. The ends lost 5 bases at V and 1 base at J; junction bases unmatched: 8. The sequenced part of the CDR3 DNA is TGTGCCAGCAGATGGGGACAGGGAGGGGGTGCAGAA. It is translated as CASRWGQGGGAE. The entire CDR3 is CASRWGQGGGAETLYF.

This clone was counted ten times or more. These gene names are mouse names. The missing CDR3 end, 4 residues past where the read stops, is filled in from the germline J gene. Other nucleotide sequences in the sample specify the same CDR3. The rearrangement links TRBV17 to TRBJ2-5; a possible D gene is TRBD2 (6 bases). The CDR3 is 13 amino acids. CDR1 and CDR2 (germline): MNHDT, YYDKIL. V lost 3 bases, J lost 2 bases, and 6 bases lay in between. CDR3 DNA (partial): TGTGCTAGCAGTAGGACTGGCCAAGAC. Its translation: CASSRTGQD. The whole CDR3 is CASSRTGQDTQYF. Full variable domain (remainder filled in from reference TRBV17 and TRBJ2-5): DTTVKQNPRYKLARVGKPVNLICSQTMNHDTMYWYQKKPNQAPKLLLFYYDKILNREADTFEKFQSSRPNNSFCSLYIGSAGLEYSAMYLCASSRTGQDTQYFGPGTRLLVL.

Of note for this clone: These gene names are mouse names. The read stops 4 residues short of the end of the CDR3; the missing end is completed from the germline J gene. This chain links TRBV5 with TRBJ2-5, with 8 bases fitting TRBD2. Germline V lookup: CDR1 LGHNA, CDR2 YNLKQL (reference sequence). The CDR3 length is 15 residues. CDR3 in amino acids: CASSQERGGADTQYF. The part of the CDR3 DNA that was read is TGTGCCAGCAGCCAAGAAAGGGGGGGCGCGGAC.

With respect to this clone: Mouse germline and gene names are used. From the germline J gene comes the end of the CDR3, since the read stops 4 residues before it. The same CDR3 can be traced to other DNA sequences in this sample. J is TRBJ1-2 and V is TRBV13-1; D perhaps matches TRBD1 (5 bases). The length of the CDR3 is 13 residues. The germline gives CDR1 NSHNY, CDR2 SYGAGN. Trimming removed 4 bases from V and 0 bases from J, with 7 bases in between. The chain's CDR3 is CASSPQANSDYTF. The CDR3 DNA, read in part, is TGTGCCAGCAGTCCACAGGCAAACTCC.

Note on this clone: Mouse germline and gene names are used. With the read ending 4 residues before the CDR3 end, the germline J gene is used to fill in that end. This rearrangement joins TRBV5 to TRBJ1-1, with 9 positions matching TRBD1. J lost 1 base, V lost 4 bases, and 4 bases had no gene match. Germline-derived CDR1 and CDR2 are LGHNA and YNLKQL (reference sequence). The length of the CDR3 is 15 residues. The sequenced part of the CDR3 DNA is TGTGCCAGCAGCCCGCGACAGGGGGGGAACACA. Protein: CASSPRQGGNT. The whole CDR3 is CASSPRQGGNTEVFF.

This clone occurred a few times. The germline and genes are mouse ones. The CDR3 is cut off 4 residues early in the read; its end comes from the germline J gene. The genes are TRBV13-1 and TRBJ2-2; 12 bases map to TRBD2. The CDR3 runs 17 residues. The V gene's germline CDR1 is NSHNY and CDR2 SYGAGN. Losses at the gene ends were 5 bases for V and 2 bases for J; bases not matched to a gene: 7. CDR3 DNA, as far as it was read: TGTGCCAGCAGGCCCCATGGGACTGGGGGGAACACCGGG. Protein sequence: CASRPHGTGGNTG. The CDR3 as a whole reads CASRPHGTGGNTGQLYF.

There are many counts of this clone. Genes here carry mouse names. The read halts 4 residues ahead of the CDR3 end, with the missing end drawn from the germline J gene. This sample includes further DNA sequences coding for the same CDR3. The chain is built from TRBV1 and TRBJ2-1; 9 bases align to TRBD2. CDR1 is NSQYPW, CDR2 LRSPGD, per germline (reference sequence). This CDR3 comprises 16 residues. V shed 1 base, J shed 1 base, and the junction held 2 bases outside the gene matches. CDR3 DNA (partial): TGCACCTGCAGTGCAGCCGGGACTGGGAACTATGCT. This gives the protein CTCSAAGTGNYA. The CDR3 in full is CTCSAAGTGNYAEQFF.

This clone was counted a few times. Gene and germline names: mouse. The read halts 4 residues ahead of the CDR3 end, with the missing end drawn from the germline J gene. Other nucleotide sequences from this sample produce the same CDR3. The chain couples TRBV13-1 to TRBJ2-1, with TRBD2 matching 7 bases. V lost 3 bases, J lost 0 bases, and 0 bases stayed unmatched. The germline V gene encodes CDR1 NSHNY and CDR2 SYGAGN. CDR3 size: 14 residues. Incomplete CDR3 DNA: TGTGCCAGCAGTGTGGGGGGTAACTATGCT. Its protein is CASSVGGNYA. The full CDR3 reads CASSVGGNYAEQFF.

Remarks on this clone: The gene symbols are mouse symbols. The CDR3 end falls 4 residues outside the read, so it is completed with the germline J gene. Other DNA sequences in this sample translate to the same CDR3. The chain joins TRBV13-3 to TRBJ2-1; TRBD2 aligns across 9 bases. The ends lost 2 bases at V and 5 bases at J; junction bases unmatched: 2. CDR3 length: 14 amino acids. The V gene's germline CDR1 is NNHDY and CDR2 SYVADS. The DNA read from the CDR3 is TGTGCCAGCAGTGAACTGGGGGGTGATGCT. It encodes CASSELGGDA. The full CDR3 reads CASSELGGDAEQFF.

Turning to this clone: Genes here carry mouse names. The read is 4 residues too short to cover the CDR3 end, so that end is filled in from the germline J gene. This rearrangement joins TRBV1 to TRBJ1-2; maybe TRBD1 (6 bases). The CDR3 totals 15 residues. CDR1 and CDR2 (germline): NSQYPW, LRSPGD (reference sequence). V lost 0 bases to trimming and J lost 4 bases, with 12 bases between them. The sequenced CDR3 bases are TGCACCTGCAGTGCAGATGGGGGGGCGGGCTCC. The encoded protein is CTCSADGGAGS. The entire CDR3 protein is CTCSADGGAGSDYTF.

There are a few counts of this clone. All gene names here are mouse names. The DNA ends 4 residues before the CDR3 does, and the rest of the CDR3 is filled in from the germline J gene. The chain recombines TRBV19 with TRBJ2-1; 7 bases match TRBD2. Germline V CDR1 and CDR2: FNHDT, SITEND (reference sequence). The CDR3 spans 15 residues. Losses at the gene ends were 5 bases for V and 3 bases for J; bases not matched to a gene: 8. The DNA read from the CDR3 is TGTGCCAGCAGGGGACCGGGGGGGGTCTATGCT. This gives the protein CASRGPGGVYA. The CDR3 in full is CASRGPGGVYAEQFF.

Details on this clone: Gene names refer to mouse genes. CDR3 region: CASSPPGQSNSDYTF. The sequenced CDR3 bases are TGTGCCAGCAGTCCCCCGGGACAGTCAAACTCC. The rearrangement links TRBV13-3 to TRBJ1-2; 7 nucleotides align to TRBD1. The read halts 4 residues ahead of the CDR3 end, with the missing end drawn from the germline J gene. The CDR3 has 15 amino acids. Germline-derived CDR1 and CDR2 are NNHDY and SYVADS. The trim removed 4 bases at V and 0 bases at J, leaving 6 bases unmatched.

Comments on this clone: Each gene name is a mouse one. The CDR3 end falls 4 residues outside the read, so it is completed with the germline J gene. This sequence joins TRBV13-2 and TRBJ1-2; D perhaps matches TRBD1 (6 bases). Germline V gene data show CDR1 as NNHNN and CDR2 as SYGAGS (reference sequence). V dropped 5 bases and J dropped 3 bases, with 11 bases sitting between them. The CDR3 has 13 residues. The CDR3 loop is CASGRGVDSDYTF. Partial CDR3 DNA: TGTGCCAGCGGCAGGGGAGTGGACTCC.

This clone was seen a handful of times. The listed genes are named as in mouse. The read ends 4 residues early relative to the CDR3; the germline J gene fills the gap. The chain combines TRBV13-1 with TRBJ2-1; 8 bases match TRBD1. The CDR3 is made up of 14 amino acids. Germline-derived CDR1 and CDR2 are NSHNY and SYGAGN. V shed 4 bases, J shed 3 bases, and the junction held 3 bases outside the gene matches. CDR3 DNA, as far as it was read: TGTGCCAGCAGTCGACAGGGGATCTATGCT. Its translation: CASSRQGIYA. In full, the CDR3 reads CASSRQGIYAEQFF.

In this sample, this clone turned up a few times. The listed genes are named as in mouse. CDR3 DNA, as far as it was read: TGCACCTGCAGTGCAGAGCCAGGGACAAACTCC. It yields the protein CTCSAEPGTNS. The full CDR3 is CTCSAEPGTNSDYTF. The chain joins TRBV1 to TRBJ1-2, with D possibly TRBD1 on 5 matching bases. The missing CDR3 end, 4 residues past where the read stops, is filled in from the germline J gene. Germline CDR1 is NSQYPW and CDR2 is LRSPGD (reference sequence). CDR3 length equals 15 residues. Trimming stripped 0 bases from V and 0 bases from J, with 8 bases between.

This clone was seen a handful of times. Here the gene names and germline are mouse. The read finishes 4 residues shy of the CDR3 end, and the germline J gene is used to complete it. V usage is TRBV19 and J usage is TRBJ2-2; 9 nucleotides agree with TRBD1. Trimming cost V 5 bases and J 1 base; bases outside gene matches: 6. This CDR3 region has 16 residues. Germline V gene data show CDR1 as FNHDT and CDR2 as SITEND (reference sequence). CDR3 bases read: TGTGCCAGCAGAGTCACAGGGGGCATAAACACCGGG. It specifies CASRVTGGINTG. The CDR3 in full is CASRVTGGINTGQLYF.

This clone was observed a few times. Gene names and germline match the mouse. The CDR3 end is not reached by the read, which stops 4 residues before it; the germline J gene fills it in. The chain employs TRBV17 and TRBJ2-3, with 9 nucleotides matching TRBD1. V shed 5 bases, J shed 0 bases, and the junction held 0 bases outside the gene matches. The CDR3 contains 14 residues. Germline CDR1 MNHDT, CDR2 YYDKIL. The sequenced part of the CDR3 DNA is TGTGCTAGCAGTGGACAGGGGAGTGCAGAA. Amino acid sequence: CASSGQGSAE. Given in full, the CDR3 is CASSGQGSAETLYF.

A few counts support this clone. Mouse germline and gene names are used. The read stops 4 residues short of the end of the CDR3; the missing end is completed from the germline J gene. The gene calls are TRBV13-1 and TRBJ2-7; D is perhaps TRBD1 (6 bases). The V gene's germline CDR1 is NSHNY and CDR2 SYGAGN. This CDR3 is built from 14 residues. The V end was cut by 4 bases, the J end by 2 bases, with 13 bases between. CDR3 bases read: TGTGCCAGCAGTCCCTCCGGGACAACCTAT. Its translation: CASSPSGTTY. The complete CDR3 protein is CASSPSGTTYEQYF.

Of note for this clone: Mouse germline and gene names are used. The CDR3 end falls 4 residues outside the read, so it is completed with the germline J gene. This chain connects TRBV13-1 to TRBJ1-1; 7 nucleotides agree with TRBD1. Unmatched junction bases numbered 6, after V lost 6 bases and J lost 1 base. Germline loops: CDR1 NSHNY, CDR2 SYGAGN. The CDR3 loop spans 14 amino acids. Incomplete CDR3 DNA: TGTGCCAGCACCCCCGGGACAGTAAACACA. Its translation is CASTPGTVNT. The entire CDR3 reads CASTPGTVNTEVFF.

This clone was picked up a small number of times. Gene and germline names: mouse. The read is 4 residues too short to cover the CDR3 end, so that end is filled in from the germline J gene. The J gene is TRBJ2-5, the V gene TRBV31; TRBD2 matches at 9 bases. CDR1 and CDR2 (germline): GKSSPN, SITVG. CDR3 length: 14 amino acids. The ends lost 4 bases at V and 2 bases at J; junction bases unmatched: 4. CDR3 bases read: TGTGCCTGGACCCCTGGGGGGGTCCAAGAC. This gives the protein CAWTPGGVQD. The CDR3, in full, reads CAWTPGGVQDTQYF.

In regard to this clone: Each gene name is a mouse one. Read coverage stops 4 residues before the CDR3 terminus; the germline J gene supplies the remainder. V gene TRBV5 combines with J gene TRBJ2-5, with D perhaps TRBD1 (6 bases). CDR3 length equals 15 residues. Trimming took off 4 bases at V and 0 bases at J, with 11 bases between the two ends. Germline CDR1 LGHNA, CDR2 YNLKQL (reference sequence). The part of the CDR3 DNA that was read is TGTGCCAGCAGCCTCTCCGGGACAAACCAAGAC. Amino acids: CASSLSGTNQD. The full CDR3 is CASSLSGTNQDTQYF.

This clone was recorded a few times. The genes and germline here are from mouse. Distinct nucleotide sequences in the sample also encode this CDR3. CDR3 bases read: TGTGCCAGCAGTGATTGGGGAGACGGGGAC. It specifies CASSDWGDGD. The whole CDR3 protein is CASSDWGDGDTQYF. The chain has TRBV13-1 and TRBJ2-5, with D possibly TRBD2 on 5 matching bases. The CDR3 end falls 4 residues outside the read, so it is completed with the germline J gene. Germline V gene sequence: CDR1 NSHNY, CDR2 SYGAGN. The CDR3 runs 14 residues.

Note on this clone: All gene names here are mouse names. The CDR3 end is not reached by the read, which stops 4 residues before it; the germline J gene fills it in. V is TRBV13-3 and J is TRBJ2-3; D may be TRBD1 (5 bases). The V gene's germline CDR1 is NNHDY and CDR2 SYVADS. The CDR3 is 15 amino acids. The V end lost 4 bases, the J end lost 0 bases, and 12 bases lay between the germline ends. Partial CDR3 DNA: TGTGCCAGCAGTCCCGACAGAACTAGTGCAGAA. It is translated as CASSPDRTSAE. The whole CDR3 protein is CASSPDRTSAETLYF.

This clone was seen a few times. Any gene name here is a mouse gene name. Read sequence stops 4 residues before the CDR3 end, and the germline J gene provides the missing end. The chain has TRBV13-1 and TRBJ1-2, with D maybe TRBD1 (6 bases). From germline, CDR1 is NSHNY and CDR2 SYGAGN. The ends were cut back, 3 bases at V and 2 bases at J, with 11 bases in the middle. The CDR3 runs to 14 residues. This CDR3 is CASSVGGGNSDYTF. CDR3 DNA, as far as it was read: TGTGCCAGCAGTGTGGGGGGCGGGAACTCC.

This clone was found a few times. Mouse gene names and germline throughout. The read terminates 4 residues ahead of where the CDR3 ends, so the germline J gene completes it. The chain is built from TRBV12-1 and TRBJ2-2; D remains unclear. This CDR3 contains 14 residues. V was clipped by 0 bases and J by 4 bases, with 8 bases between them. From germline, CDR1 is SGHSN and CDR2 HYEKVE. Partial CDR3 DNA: TGTGCCAGCTCTCTCGGAGGGTCCACCGGG. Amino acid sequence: CASSLGGSTG. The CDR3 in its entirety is CASSLGGSTGQLYF.